The 4 T cell receptor beta chains below come from one sample, sequenced in a study of blood T cell repertoires in COVID-19. TCRdb's copy holds only in-frame clones and misses some; the assay was immunoSEQ multiplex PCR. The sample lists 160,000 or so clones, roughly 82% seen once, with almost 8.5% in the top ten. Sample: peripheral blood. These receptors all come from a woman in her seventies with acute or convalescent COVID-19.

The chain couples TRBV5-4 to TRBJ2-5; TRBD1 might be the D (5 bases). V was cut by 3 bases and J by 5 bases, with 14 bases left in between. This CDR3 region has 14 residues. CDR1 SGHNT and CDR2 YYREEE come from the germline V gene (reference sequence). CDR3 loop: CASSSHGPGETQYF. The CDR3 DNA sequence: TGTGCCAGCAGCTCCCATGGACCAGGGGAGACCCAGTACTTC.

This clone appeared a single time. The chain uses TRBV10-3 and TRBJ2-5; D gene unclear. Germline-derived CDR1 and CDR2 are ENHRY and SYGVKD. The CDR3 loop spans 14 amino acids. With 3 bases removed from V and 2 bases from J, the gap between germline ends came to 10 bases. The chain's CDR3 is CAISDSIFQETQYF. The CDR3 coding sequence is TGTGCCATCAGTGATAGTATTTTTCAAGAGACCCAGTACTTC.

A few counts support this clone. The rearrangement links TRBV9 to TRBJ2-3; maybe TRBD2 (5 bases). The CDR3 is 15 amino acids. The V end was cut by 1 base, the J end by 5 bases, with 14 bases between. The germline gives CDR1 SGDLS, CDR2 YYNGEE. CDR3: CASSVSPRAGDTQYF. CDR3 nucleotide sequence: TGTGCCAGCAGCGTAAGCCCTCGGGCGGGAGATACGCAGTATTTT. The variable domain in full, with the rest retrieved from reference TRBV9 and TRBJ2-3, is DSGVTQTPKHLITATGQRVTLRCSPRSGDLSVYWYQQSLDQGLQFLIQYYNGEERAKGNILERFSAQQFPDLHSELNLSSLELGDSALYFCASSVSPRAGDTQYFGPGTRLTVL.

The V and J genes are TRBV7-2 and TRBJ2-1; 7 bases fit TRBD2. Per the germline V gene, CDR1 is SGHTA and CDR2 is FQGNSA. Trimming cost V 3 bases and J 2 bases; bases outside gene matches: 4. This CDR3 is 15 amino acids long. DNA for the CDR3: TGTGCCAGCAGCTTGGGTAGCGGGCCCTACAATGAGCAGTTCTTC. This translates into CASSLGSGPYNEQFF.